The 32 T cell receptor beta chains below were found in one sample sequenced in a study of T cells in Graves' hyperthyroidism and ophthalmopathy. RNA transcripts gave rise to amplified TCR beta CDR3 regions. RT-PCR in the first round (using the HTBI primer set) targeted the TCR CDR3. TCRdb fed the multiplex PCR reads into MiXCR, producing one record per CDR3 protein. The table lists about 130,000 distinct CDR3 sequences, 22% of them singletons. Sequenced material: blood. The receptors derive from a woman between 45 and 60 years old with Graves' hyperthyroidism that later progressed to Graves' ophthalmopathy.

This clonotype has ten or more counts. The chain recombines TRBV20-1 with TRBJ1-1; TRBD1 might be the D (5 bases). Trimming removed 4 bases from V and 1 base from J, with 16 bases in between. The germline gives CDR1 DFQATT, CDR2 SNEGSKA (reference sequence). This CDR3 has 15 residues. The CDR3 sequence is CSAKEPGRANTEAFF. The CDR3 DNA reads as TGCAGTGCTAAGGAGCCGGGACGGGCGAACACTGAAGCTTTCTTT.

This clonotype was detected ten times or more. This chain links TRBV5-1 with TRBJ2-2; D ambiguous. This CDR3 is 14 amino acids long. Germline V lookup: CDR1 SGHRS, CDR2 YFSETQ. Deletions cut 0 bases from V and 4 bases from J, with 7 bases between. CDR3 residues: CASSLAWGTGELFF. As DNA, the CDR3 is TGCGCCAGCAGCTTGGCCTGGGGCACCGGGGAGCTGTTTTTT. Full variable domain (remainder filled in from reference TRBV5-1 and TRBJ2-2): KAGVTQTPRYLIKTRGQQVTLSCSPISGHRSVSWYQQTPGQGLQFLFEYFSETQRNKGNFPGRFSGRQFSNSRSEMNVSTLELGDSALYLCASSLAWGTGELFFGEGSRLTVL.

At least ten counts were recorded for this clonotype. The gene calls are TRBV7-8 and TRBJ2-7, with D possibly matching TRBD2 (5 bases). From germline, CDR1 is SGHVS and CDR2 FQNEAQ. The CDR3 has 17 amino acids. The ends were cut back, 2 bases at V and 2 bases at J, with 19 bases in the middle. CDR3 DNA sequence: TGTGCCAGCAGCTTAACCTCCGGGAAGTCAATCCCCTACGAGCAGTACTTC. Amino acid sequence: CASSLTSGKSIPYEQYF.

This clonotype was observed many times. The CDR3 here is CASSETTPQGYTGELFF. As DNA, the CDR3 is TGCGCCAGCAGTGAGACTACCCCACAGGGGTACACCGGGGAGCTGTTTTTT. The genes are TRBV10-2 and TRBJ2-2; 7 bases match TRBD1. Losses at the gene ends were 2 bases for V and 3 bases for J; bases not matched to a gene: 9. Germline loops: CDR1 WSHSY, CDR2 SAAADI. CDR3 length: 17 amino acids.

This clonotype was seen many times. The rearrangement links TRBV6-1 to TRBJ1-4; D might be TRBD1 (5 bases). There are 16 residues in the CDR3. Trimming pared 7 bases from V and 5 bases from J, leaving 20 bases between. Germline-derived CDR1 and CDR2 are MNHNS and SASEGT. The CDR3 sequence is CASKGLATGANEKLFF. CDR3 DNA sequence: TGTGCCAGCAAAGGATTAGCGACCGGGGCCAATGAAAAACTGTTTTTT.

This clonotype was found many times. J is TRBJ2-3 and V is TRBV5-1; D possibly corresponds to TRBD1 (6 bases). This CDR3 region has 14 residues. Germline lookup yields CDR1 SGHRS and CDR2 YFSETQ. V was shortened by 4 bases and J by 1 base, with 10 bases between the two germline ends. CDR3 DNA: TGCGCCAGCAGCCCAGGGGACCGCACAGATACGCAGTATTTT. Amino acids: CASSPGDRTDTQYF.

The gene calls are TRBV7-3 and TRBJ2-3; TRBD2 aligns across 9 bases. Germline V gene sequence: CDR1 SGHTA, CDR2 FQGTGA. V lost 0 bases, J lost 4 bases, and 5 bases stayed unmatched. CDR3 length: 16 amino acids. The CDR3 region is CASSLTGTSFADTQYF. The DNA of the CDR3 is TGTGCCAGCAGCTTAACGGGGACTAGCTTCGCAGATACGCAGTATTTT.

The chain recombines TRBV28 with TRBJ2-6, with no clear D. This CDR3 region has 14 residues. The V gene's germline CDR1 is MDHEN and CDR2 SYDVKM. Trimming left V 7 bases short and J 0 bases short, with 7 bases between. As DNA, the CDR3 is TGTGCCAGCATGTCCATCTCTGGGGCCAACGTCCTGACTTTC. This translates into CASMSISGANVLTF.

The table lists this clonotype with a few counts. This chain connects TRBV5-6 to TRBJ1-1; possibly TRBD1 for D (5 bases). V lost 6 bases to trimming and J lost 7 bases, with 10 bases between them. The germline V gene encodes CDR1 SGHDT and CDR2 YYEEEE. The length of the CDR3 is 11 residues. The CDR3 loop reads CASTAGSEAFF. The CDR3 DNA is TGTGCCAGCACGGCAGGGAGTGAAGCTTTCTTT.

This clonotype was seen many times. This chain links TRBV27 with TRBJ2-2; a weak D match, TRBD1 (6 bases). The V gene's germline CDR1 is MNHEY and CDR2 SMNVEV (reference sequence). The CDR3 consists of 14 residues. V was shortened by 2 bases and J by 7 bases, with 11 bases between the two germline ends. CDR3 sequence (DNA): TGTGCCAGCAGTTTAAACACAGGGTTCGGGGAGCTGTTTTTT. Residues: CASSLNTGFGELFF.

There are many counts of this clonotype. This chain joins TRBV5-1 and TRBJ2-7; the match to TRBD1 covers 9 bases. Germline V gene lookup returns CDR1 SGHRS and CDR2 YFSETQ. The length of the CDR3 is 14 residues. After removal of 4 bases from V and 5 bases from J, the junction contained 7 bases not matched to a gene. The CDR3 nucleotides are TGCGCCAGCAGCCTCCGGGACAGGGTCAACGAGCAGTACTTC. Protein sequence: CASSLRDRVNEQYF. Complete variable domain (other parts from reference TRBV5-1 and TRBJ2-7): KAGVTQTPRYLIKTRGQQVTLSCSPISGHRSVSWYQQTPGQGLQFLFEYFSETQRNKGNFPGRFSGRQFSNSRSEMNVSTLELGDSALYLCASSLRDRVNEQYFGPGTRLTVT.

The rearrangement joins TRBV28 to TRBJ2-4; 12 bases fit TRBD1. Germline lookup yields CDR1 MDHEN and CDR2 SYDVKM. CDR3 length: 17 residues. After removal of 4 bases from V and 2 bases from J, the junction contained 6 bases not matched to a gene. CDR3 DNA: TGTGCCAGCAGTTCCAGGGACAGGGGGCGATCCAAAAACATTCAGTACTTC. It encodes CASSSRDRGRSKNIQYF.

There are many counts of this clonotype. The chain links TRBV2 to TRBJ2-7, with D hard to call. Per germline, CDR1 SNHLY and CDR2 FYNNEI. The CDR3 runs to 12 residues. V lost 6 bases, J lost 4 bases, and 10 bases lay in between. Written as DNA, the CDR3 is TGTGCCAGCAGCGAATCTATATACGAGCAGTACTTC. As protein: CASSESIYEQYF.

This clonotype appeared many times. The genes are TRBV18 and TRBJ2-1; 12 positions match TRBD2. There are 14 residues in the CDR3. J lost 9 bases, V lost 3 bases, and 3 bases had no gene match. Germline assignment: CDR1 KGHSH and CDR2 LQKENI. CDR3 in DNA: TGTGCCAGCTCACCGACTAGCGGGAGCTCTGAGCAGTTCTTC. Translating it yields CASSPTSGSSEQFF.

As regards this clonotype: Possible read error: a much larger clone is one base away. This rearrangement joins TRBV7-2 to TRBJ2-1; the D is unclear. Trimming pared 6 bases from V and 10 bases from J, leaving 22 bases between. Per germline, CDR1 SGHTA and CDR2 FQGNSA. The CDR3 extends over 15 amino acids. CDR3 sequence: CASSLLGIEGYEQFF. CDR3 sequence (DNA): TGTGCCAGCAGTCTATTAGGGATAGAAGGCTACGAGCAGTTCTTC. Combining the CDR3 with reference TRBV7-2 and TRBJ2-1 gives the whole variable domain GAGVSQSPSNKVTEKGKDVELRCDPISGHTALYWYRQSLGQGLEFLIYFQGNSAPDKSGLPSDRFSAERTGGSVSTLTIQRTQQEDSAVYLCASSLLGIEGYEQFFGPGTRLTVL.

The chain carries TRBV20-1 and TRBJ2-1; D not resolved. The V gene's germline CDR1 is DFQATT and CDR2 SNEGSKA (reference sequence). The V and J ends lost 0 bases and 12 bases respectively, with 18 bases between them. The CDR3 runs to 14 residues. CDR3 nucleotide sequence: TGCAGTGCTAGAGATAATGGGTGGAGACTGGGGCAGTTCTTC. Translating gives CSARDNGWRLGQFF.

Points on this clonotype: This could be a read error, since a much larger clone is one nucleotide away. The chain has TRBV12-3 or TRBV12-4 and TRBJ2-1, with D tentatively TRBD2 (5 bases). The CDR3 loop spans 11 amino acids. The CDR3 DNA reads TGTGCCAGCAGTGACTACATTGAGCAGTTCTTC. Protein product: CASSDYIEQFF.

This clonotype was seen many times. The rearrangement links TRBV7-3 to TRBJ1-1; D is ambiguous. The CDR3 sequence is 13 residues long. V was pared by 2 bases and J by 0 bases, with 4 bases between. Per germline, CDR1 SGHTA and CDR2 FQGTGA. Here the CDR3 DNA reads TGTGCCAGCAGCTTATCCATGAACACTGAAGCTTTCTTT. This gives the protein CASSLSMNTEAFF.

This clonotype was seen a handful of times. The chain combines TRBV29-1 with TRBJ2-1; D might be TRBD1 or TRBD2, each matching 5 bases. The CDR3 has 14 residues. The V end was cut by 3 bases, the J end by 7 bases, with 16 bases between. CDR1 and CDR2 (germline): SQVTM, ANQGSEA. CDR3 DNA sequence: TGCAGCGTTGAGAGAGGGGCCGGGGTGAATGAGCAGTTCTTC. Residues: CSVERGAGVNEQFF.

This clonotype showed up many times. The J gene is TRBJ2-7, the V gene TRBV2; D is ambiguous. V lost 6 bases, J lost 3 bases, and 21 bases lay in between. The germline V gene has CDR1 SNHLY and CDR2 FYNNEI. The CDR3 has 16 residues. CDR3 coding DNA: TGTGCCAGCAGGGGAAGACGGACCGGAAGGGTCTACGAGCAGTACTTC. Amino acids: CASRGRRTGRVYEQYF.

The rearrangement joins TRBV20-1 to TRBJ2-7, with D maybe TRBD2 (6 bases). CDR1 DFQATT and CDR2 SNEGSKA come from the germline V gene (reference sequence). The CDR3 runs to 15 residues. With 0 bases removed from V and 4 bases from J, the gap between germline ends came to 16 bases. DNA for the CDR3: TGCAGTGCTAGAGATCTGGGCGGGATCGGGTACGAGCAGTACTTC. This sequence encodes CSARDLGGIGYEQYF.

This clonotype was counted at least ten times. The chain carries TRBV5-1 and TRBJ2-2, with 9 bases identical to TRBD2. CDR3 size: 15 residues. Germline CDR1 and CDR2: SGHRS and YFSETQ. V shed 0 bases, J shed 5 bases, and the junction held 2 bases outside the gene matches. CDR3 residues: CASSLGTSATGELFF. The CDR3 DNA reads TGCGCCAGCAGCTTGGGGACTAGCGCGACCGGGGAGCTGTTTTTT.

The chain recombines TRBV3-1 with TRBJ1-1; 8 positions agree with TRBD1. Per the germline V gene, CDR1 is LGHDT and CDR2 is YNNKEL (reference sequence). After removal of 7 bases from V and 0 bases from J, the junction contained 4 bases not matched to a gene. The CDR3 covers 14 residues. The CDR3 DNA sequence: TGTGCCAGCAAGGACAGGGCCATGAACACTGAAGCTTTCTTT. It is translated as CASKDRAMNTEAFF.

This clonotype was recorded once. The gene calls are TRBV28 and TRBJ2-1; D possibly uses TRBD1 or TRBD2 (6 bases each). In germline, CDR1 is MDHEN, CDR2 SYDVKM. Trimming cost V 3 bases and J 5 bases, with 20 bases left between them. The CDR3 spans 17 residues. Here the CDR3 reads CASSLSGGARSHNEQFF. CDR3 nucleotides: TGTGCCAGCAGTTTGTCCGGGGGCGCAAGGTCCCACAATGAGCAGTTCTTC.

This clonotype was picked up many times. The DNA for the CDR3 is TGTGCCAGCAGTTTATCCAAAAACATTCAGTACTTC. Encoded protein: CASSLSKNIQYF. J is TRBJ2-4 and V is TRBV12-3 or TRBV12-4; D is unresolved. There are 12 residues in the CDR3. Trimming pared 2 bases from V and 2 bases from J, leaving 1 base between.

This clonotype has ten or more counts. The rearrangement uses TRBV15 and TRBJ2-7; D possibly uses TRBD1 or TRBD2 (5 bases each). The CDR3 extends over 15 amino acids. Per the germline V gene, CDR1 is LNHNV and CDR2 is YYDKDF (reference sequence). Trimming shortened V by 3 bases and J by 3 bases, and 15 bases separated the two germline ends. In DNA form, the CDR3 reads TGTGCCACCAGCAGGCCTAGGGACGGATACTACGAGCAGTACTTC. This translates into CATSRPRDGYYEQYF.

This clonotype was counted a single time. A much bigger clone sits one base away, suggesting this may be a read error. The genes are TRBV7-2 and TRBJ2-1, with 11 bases matching TRBD2. Germline V gives CDR1 SGHTA, CDR2 FQGNSA. V shed 7 bases and J 7 bases; nucleotides not matched to a gene: 12. The CDR3 totals 16 residues. The DNA of the CDR3 is TGTGCCAGCAACCCGCCCTGGACTAGCGGGCGAAATGAGCAGTTCTTC. Translated, it gives CASNPPWTSGRNEQFF.

The V and J genes are TRBV28 and TRBJ2-7; 10 bases are a match to TRBD1. CDR3 length: 15 amino acids. Trimming at V came to 6 bases and at J to 3 bases, leaving 8 bases not matched to a gene. Germline lookup yields CDR1 MDHEN and CDR2 SYDVKM. The CDR3 here is CASRTGTGVFYEQYF. DNA of the CDR3: TGTGCCAGCAGGACCGGGACAGGGGTTTTCTACGAGCAGTACTTC.

CDR3 nucleotides: TGCAGTGCTAGAGGTATCGGGAGCGGGGGGGCCGAGGAGCAGTTCTTC. It translates to CSARGIGSGGAEEQFF. This sequence joins TRBV20-1 and TRBJ2-1; TRBD2 matches 10 bases. V trimming: 1 base; J trimming: 10 bases; junction bases outside the gene matches: 13. The CDR3 totals 16 residues. Germline values: CDR1 DFQATT, CDR2 SNEGSKA (reference sequence).

J is TRBJ2-7 and V is TRBV24-1, with TRBD2 matching over 8 bases. CDR3 size: 15 residues. V was pared by 4 bases and J by 0 bases, with 4 bases of the junction left unmatched. Germline CDR1 and CDR2: KGHDR and SFDVKD. The CDR3 DNA is TGTGCCACCAGTGACTCCGGGAGGGGCTCCTACGAGCAGTACTTC. Encoded protein: CATSDSGRGSYEQYF.

The sample holds many counts of this clonotype. The chain recombines TRBV24-1 with TRBJ2-3, with 10 bases fitting TRBD1. The CDR3 sequence is 16 residues long. Trimming removed 7 bases from V and 1 base from J; junction bases left unmatched: 7. Germline lookup yields CDR1 KGHDR and CDR2 SFDVKD. Here the CDR3 DNA reads TGTGCCACCAGCGACCCCGGGACAGGGGGCACAGATACGCAGTATTTT. The encoded protein is CATSDPGTGGTDTQYF.

This clonotype was seen at least ten times. The chain carries TRBV28 and TRBJ2-3; 13 bases line up with TRBD2. Looked up from germline, CDR1 is MDHEN and CDR2 is SYDVKM. There are 17 residues in the CDR3. V dropped 5 bases and J dropped 3; count of bases not matched to a gene: 8. The CDR3 coding sequence is TGTGCCAGCAGTCGCCTCCGACTAGCGGGAGGAACAGATACGCAGTATTTT. It specifies CASSRLRLAGGTDTQYF.